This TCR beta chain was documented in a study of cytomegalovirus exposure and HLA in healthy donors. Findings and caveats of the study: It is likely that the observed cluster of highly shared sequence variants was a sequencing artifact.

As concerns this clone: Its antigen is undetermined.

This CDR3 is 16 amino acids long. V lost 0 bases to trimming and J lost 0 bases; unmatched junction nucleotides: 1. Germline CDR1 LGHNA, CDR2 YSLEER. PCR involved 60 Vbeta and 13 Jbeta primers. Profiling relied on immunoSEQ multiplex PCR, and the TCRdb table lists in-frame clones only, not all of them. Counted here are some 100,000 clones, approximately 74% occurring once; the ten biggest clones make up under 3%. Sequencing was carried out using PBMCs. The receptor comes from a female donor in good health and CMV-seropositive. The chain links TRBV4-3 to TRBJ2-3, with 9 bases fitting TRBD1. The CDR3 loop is CASSQETGGSTDTQYF. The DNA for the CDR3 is TGCGCCAGCAGCCAAGAGACAGGGGGTAGCACAGATACGCAGTATTTT.